The clone carrying this T cell receptor beta chain occurred a few times. Its antigen is currently unknown. The sample is drawn from a study of beta chain features in type 1 diabetes. Germline-derived CDR1 and CDR2 are SEHNR and FQNEAQ (reference sequence). The CDR3 spans 16 residues. V was cut by 1 base and J by 0 bases, with 12 bases left in between. Averaging roughly 0.12 L, one heparinised blood draw came from each individual donor. Study-wide results and limits: Within each of all four CD4+ subsets, Type 1 diabetes patients had TCRB CDR3s that were moderately but significantly shorter.

Every bit of the isolated RNA underwent reverse transcription, so sequencing read expressed TCRB transcripts. Approximately 3.6 million reads, on average, came from each naive, central memory and regulatory T cell sample. Libraries were prepared by immunoSEQ multiplex PCR; TCRdb keeps only in-frame clonotypes and omits some of them. The profile shows 900,000 or so clones, roughly 15% of them singletons. The chain combines TRBV7-9 with TRBJ1-2; D remains ambiguous. The clonotype comes from a young woman in good health. The specimen was naive CD4+ T cells from blood. CDR3 DNA sequence: TGTGCCAGCAGCTTAGGGGCGGTTACGGCTAACTATGGCTACACCTTC. It specifies CASSLGAVTANYGYTF.